The 30 T cell receptor beta chains reported below all come from one sample, sequenced in a study of cytomegalovirus exposure and HLA in healthy donors. Researchers ran the PCR with 60 Vbeta and 13 Jbeta primers. Profiling relied on immunoSEQ multiplex PCR, and the TCRdb table lists in-frame clones only, not all of them. The sample shows some 70,000 clones, approximately 78% of them seen only once. What was sequenced was PBMCs. These receptors came from a human donor in good health.

V is TRBV27 and J is TRBJ2-2; TRBD2 aligns across 11 bases. CDR3 size: 17 residues. CDR1 and CDR2 from the germline V gene are MNHEY and SMNVEV (reference sequence). The junction had 11 bases not matched to a gene; V was cut back by 4 bases and J by 7 bases. The CDR3 DNA is TGTGCCAGCAGTTACTCTAGCGGGGGGACCGATGTCGGGGAGCTGTTTTTT. Translation: CASSYSSGGTDVGELFF.

This clone has just one count. One end of the junction fails to match germline, which may point to a read error. The genes are TRBV4-2 and TRBJ1-2, with D possibly matching TRBD1 (5 bases). The length of the CDR3 is 13 residues. Germline lookup yields CDR1 LGHNA and CDR2 YNFKEQ. The DNA of the CDR3 is TGTGCCAGCAGCGGAGGGGACGCCTATGGCTACCCCTTC. As protein: CASSGGDAYGYPF.

The CDR3 DNA reads TGTGCCAGCAGTGACTTAGCGGGGGGGCCATCTGATACGCAGTATTTT. Translated: CASSDLAGGPSDTQYF. V is TRBV6-4 and J is TRBJ2-3, with TRBD2 matching over 11 bases. CDR1 and CDR2 from the germline V gene are MRHNA and SNTAGT. With V trimmed by 1 base and J by 6 bases, 6 bases remained unmatched. The CDR3 loop spans 16 amino acids.

This sequence joins TRBV6-1 and TRBJ1-5; D call uncertain. Trimming left V 4 bases short and J 6 bases short, with 10 bases between. The CDR3 consists of 13 residues. Germline CDR1 is MNHNS and CDR2 is SASEGT. The CDR3 nucleotides read TGTGCCAGCAGTGGAAGTGTCGGTCAGCCCCAGCATTTT. Its translation: CASSGSVGQPQHF.

This clone showed up just once. The chain couples TRBV4-1 to TRBJ2-1; D not certain. Deletions cut 0 bases from V and 10 bases from J, with 7 bases between. The CDR3 has 12 residues. CDR1 and CDR2 from the germline V gene are MGHRA and YSYEKL. CDR3 sequence (DNA): TGCGCCAGCAGCCAAGATCGGCGGGAGCAGTTCTTC. Protein product: CASSQDRREQFF.

J is TRBJ1-2 and V is TRBV12-5, with D perhaps matching TRBD1 (5 bases). Germline CDR1 reads LGHNT; CDR2 reads FRNRAP. V was cut by 3 bases and J by 7 bases, with 15 bases left in between. This CDR3 comprises 14 residues. In DNA, the CDR3 is TGTGCTAGTGGTTTCGACGGGGGGGACCCTGGCTACACCTTC. The encoded protein is CASGFDGGDPGYTF.

The count of this clone is one. The genes are TRBV6-6 and TRBJ2-7, with a possible D match to TRBD1 (5 bases). With 5 bases removed from V and 2 bases from J, the gap between germline ends came to 10 bases. The CDR3 covers 13 residues. CDR1 is MNHNY, CDR2 SVGAGI, per germline (reference sequence). Written as DNA, the CDR3 is TGTGCCAGCAGTAGACAGTTTACCTACGAGCAGTACTTC. It yields the protein CASSRQFTYEQYF.

The rearrangement joins TRBV9 to TRBJ1-5; 10 bases match TRBD1. The germline CDR1 and CDR2 sequences are SGDLS and YYNGEE. Trimming at V came to 4 bases and at J to 6 bases, leaving 4 bases not matched to a gene. CDR3 length: 14 amino acids. The CDR3 here is CASSKTGGGQPQHF. CDR3 in DNA: TGTGCCAGCAGCAAGACAGGGGGCGGTCAGCCCCAGCATTTT.

The chain uses TRBV7-2 and TRBJ2-7; 10 nucleotides align to TRBD2. The CDR3 runs to 16 residues. Germline values: CDR1 SGHTA, CDR2 FQGNSA. After removal of 5 bases from V and 0 bases from J, the junction contained 7 bases not matched to a gene. DNA of the CDR3: TGTGCCAGCAGCGACCCGGGACTAGCGAGCTCCTACGAGCAGTACTTC. It is translated as CASSDPGLASSYEQYF.

The V gene is TRBV2, the J gene TRBJ2-7; no definite D call. V was clipped by 4 bases and J by 4 bases, with 5 bases between them. The V gene's germline CDR1 is SNHLY and CDR2 FYNNEI. The CDR3 length is 11 residues. The CDR3: CASSATYEQYF. The CDR3 nucleotides are TGTGCCAGCAGTGCTACTTACGAGCAGTACTTC. The complete variable domain, with remaining parts taken from reference TRBV2 and TRBJ2-7, reads EPEVTQTPSHQVTQMGQEVILRCVPISNHLYFYWYRQILGQKVEFLVSFYNNEISEKSEIFDDQFSVERPDGSNFTLKIRSTKLEDSAMYFCASSATYEQYFGPGTRLTVT.

This chain uses TRBV30 with TRBJ1-5; D call uncertain. Germline V CDR1 and CDR2: GTSNPN, SVGIG (reference sequence). CDR3 length: 13 residues. V was clipped by 0 bases and J by 5 bases, with 8 bases between them. CDR3 residues: CAWSVLRDQPQHF. The CDR3, as DNA: TGTGCCTGGAGTGTACTGAGGGATCAGCCCCAGCATTTT.

The rearrangement links TRBV2 to TRBJ1-5; the D gene is possibly TRBD1 (6 bases). Per germline, CDR1 SNHLY and CDR2 FYNNEI. V lost 8 bases, J lost 4 bases, and 18 bases lay in between. The CDR3 has 15 residues. CDR3 region: CASRTLGTNNQPQHF. DNA for the CDR3: TGTGCCAGCCGAACGTTAGGGACAAATAATCAGCCCCAGCATTTT. Looking up the rest from reference TRBV2 and TRBJ1-5 gives the full variable domain: EPEVTQTPSHQVTQMGQEVILRCVPISNHLYFYWYRQILGQKVEFLVSFYNNEISEKSEIFDDQFSVERPDGSNFTLKIRSTKLEDSAMYFCASRTLGTNNQPQHFGDGTRLSIL.

The chain combines TRBV5-1 with TRBJ2-5; TRBD1 agrees at 8 bases. CDR1 is SGHRS and CDR2 is YFSETQ in the germline V gene. CDR3 length: 15 residues. Trimming removed 0 bases from V and 5 bases from J; junction bases left unmatched: 6. CDR3 protein: CASSLARQGPETQYF. CDR3 coding DNA: TGCGCCAGCAGCTTGGCCAGACAGGGGCCGGAGACCCAGTACTTC.

CDR3 DNA sequence: TGTGCCAGCAGCCAAGATGAAGCGGGGGGGCCCAATGAGCAGTTCTTC. This codes for CASSQDEAGGPNEQFF. The gene calls are TRBV4-2 and TRBJ2-1, with 10 bases that match TRBD2. The CDR3 has 16 amino acids. With 0 bases clipped from V and 6 bases from J, the junction kept 5 bases outside the gene matches. Germline loops: CDR1 LGHNA, CDR2 YNFKEQ.

The chain has TRBV28 and TRBJ1-4, with TRBD1 matching 7 bases. This CDR3 contains 15 residues. V shed 5 bases and J 8 bases; nucleotides not matched to a gene: 11. CDR1 and CDR2 (germline): MDHEN, SYDVKM. DNA of the CDR3: TGTGCCAGCAGTCAAACAGGGGCGGCGGGGGAAAAACTGTTTTTT. Its translation is CASSQTGAAGEKLFF.

The V gene is TRBV13, the J gene TRBJ2-2; a possible D gene is TRBD2 (6 bases). Germline values: CDR1 PRHDT, CDR2 FYEKMQ (reference sequence). This CDR3 comprises 14 residues. Trimming shortened V by 5 bases and J by 5 bases, and 12 bases separated the two germline ends. CDR3 sequence: CASSHIGGTGELFF. DNA for the CDR3: TGTGCCAGCAGCCACATTGGGGGGACCGGGGAGCTGTTTTTT.

The rearrangement uses TRBV28 and TRBJ1-2; 8 nucleotides match TRBD1. The junction had 6 bases not matched to a gene; V was cut back by 6 bases and J by 0 bases. Germline V gene data show CDR1 as MDHEN and CDR2 as SYDVKM. The CDR3 is 15 amino acids. The CDR3, as DNA: TGTGCCAGCAGACACCCGACAGGGGCTAACTATGGCTACACCTTC. It specifies CASRHPTGANYGYTF.

The chain is built from TRBV6-1 and TRBJ1-5; maybe TRBD1 (5 bases). Trimming took off 2 bases at V and 6 bases at J, with 8 bases between the two ends. There are 13 residues in the CDR3. Germline assignment: CDR1 MNHNS and CDR2 SASEGT. Written as DNA, the CDR3 is TGTGCCAGCAGTGAACGCAGGGTTCAGCCCCAGCATTTT. Its translation: CASSERRVQPQHF.

The chain combines TRBV6-1 with TRBJ2-7, with a tentative D call TRBD1 (5 bases). The CDR3 is made up of 15 amino acids. The germline V and J ends were trimmed by 1 base and 4 bases, with 14 bases remaining between them. Germline CDR1 MNHNS, CDR2 SASEGT. The DNA of the CDR3 is TGTGCCAGCAGTGAAGTAAGGGGCGTTAATTACGAGCAGTACTTC. As protein: CASSEVRGVNYEQYF.

Only a few counts were recorded for this clone. The chain employs TRBV2 and TRBJ2-7; D may be TRBD1 (5 bases). Trimming pared 5 bases from V and 4 bases from J, leaving 12 bases between. This CDR3 spans 13 amino acids. The germline CDR1 and CDR2 sequences are SNHLY and FYNNEI. The CDR3 coding sequence is TGTGCCAGCAGTTCGGACAATGGGTACGAGCAGTACTTC. It yields the protein CASSSDNGYEQYF.

V is TRBV19 and J is TRBJ1-4; 7 nucleotides align to TRBD1. Unmatched junction bases numbered 7, after V lost 5 bases and J lost 4 bases. This CDR3 region has 15 residues. The germline gives CDR1 LNHDA, CDR2 SQIVND (reference sequence). The CDR3 DNA sequence: TGTGCCAGTAGTTTTAAGGGGGCTTTTAATGAAAAACTGTTTTTT. As protein: CASSFKGAFNEKLFF.

The rearrangement links TRBV14 to TRBJ1-2; the match to TRBD1 covers 8 bases. CDR1 SGHDN and CDR2 FVKESK come from the germline V gene. The CDR3 length is 17 residues. With V trimmed by 1 base and J by 0 bases, 7 bases remained unmatched. The CDR3 region is CASSQGGTGPANYGYTF. The DNA for the CDR3 is TGTGCCAGCAGCCAAGGGGGGACAGGCCCAGCTAACTATGGCTACACCTTC.

Regarding this clone: At one end the junction does not follow the germline gene, possibly because of a read error. J is TRBJ1-1 and V is TRBV18; no clear D gene. The CDR3 is 15 amino acids. The V gene's germline CDR1 is KGHSH and CDR2 LQKENI. The CDR3 loop reads CANSPSRHLATEAFF. The DNA of the CDR3 is TGTGCCAACTCACCCTCTAGACACCTAGCCACTGAAGCTTTCTTT.

This clone has a single count. The genes are TRBV6-4 and TRBJ2-7, with 7 bases identical to TRBD1. The V and J ends lost 6 bases and 3 bases, in that order; junction bases with no gene match: 8. The CDR3 has 14 amino acids. Germline loops: CDR1 MRHNA, CDR2 SNTAGT. The CDR3 coding sequence is TGTGCCAGCAGGAGCCCGGGACAGCACTACGAGCAGTACTTC. Protein sequence: CASRSPGQHYEQYF.

The chain uses TRBV5-4 and TRBJ1-4; 7 bases map to TRBD1. CDR1 and CDR2 (germline): SGHNT, YYREEE (reference sequence). Losses at the gene ends were 4 bases for V and 7 bases for J; bases not matched to a gene: 7. The CDR3 runs 14 residues. CDR3 coding DNA: TGTGCCAGCAGCGACAACAGGGGCGGTGAAAAACTGTTTTTT. Translation gives CASSDNRGGEKLFF. Based on the CDR3 plus reference TRBV5-4 and TRBJ1-4, the full variable domain is ETGVTQSPTHLIKTRGQQVTLRCSSQSGHNTVSWYQQALGQGPQFIFQYYREEENGRGNFPPRFSGLQFPNYSSELNVNALELDDSALYLCASSDNRGGEKLFFGSGTQLSVL.

This sequence joins TRBV5-1 and TRBJ1-2; a weak D match, TRBD1 (5 bases). V gave up 2 bases and J gave up 2 bases, with 16 bases separating them. The CDR3 has 16 amino acids. The germline V gene encodes CDR1 SGHRS and CDR2 YFSETQ. CDR3 DNA: TGCGCCAGCAGCTTTGGATGGGGCCTTATCAACTATGGCTACACCTTC. Translated, it gives CASSFGWGLINYGYTF.

The chain employs TRBV28 and TRBJ1-1; no definite D call. Per germline, CDR1 MDHEN and CDR2 SYDVKM. CDR3 size: 12 residues. Trimming shortened V by 6 bases and J by 4 bases, and 9 bases separated the two germline ends. The CDR3 protein is CASRSGSTEAFF. For the CDR3, the DNA is TGTGCCAGCAGATCTGGGAGCACTGAAGCTTTCTTT. The full variable domain, in which reference TRBV28 and TRBJ1-1 provide the parts outside the CDR3, is DVKVTQSSRYLVKRTGEKVFLECVQDMDHENMFWYRQDPGLGLRLIYFSYDVKMKEKGDIPEGYSVSREKKERFSLILESASTNQTSMYLCASRSGSTEAFFGQGTRLTVV.

This chain links TRBV5-6 with TRBJ2-3, with D maybe TRBD1 (6 bases). Germline CDR1 reads SGHDT; CDR2 reads YYEEEE. Trimming pared 3 bases from V and 1 base from J, leaving 9 bases between. The CDR3 runs to 14 residues. This CDR3 is CASSYSGGTDTQYF. As DNA, the CDR3 is TGTGCCAGCAGCTACTCAGGGGGCACAGATACGCAGTATTTT.

This clone was seen just once. The chain has TRBV10-3 and TRBJ2-7; D is ambiguous. Trimming removed 5 bases from V and 3 bases from J, with 5 bases in between. CDR3 length: 11 residues. From germline, CDR1 is ENHRY and CDR2 SYGVKD. The CDR3 DNA reads TGTGCCATCAGTACGGTCTACGAGCAGTACTTC. Translating gives CAISTVYEQYF.

This clone was seen just once. The chain is built from TRBV6-1 and TRBJ1-6; D uncertain. V was shortened by 1 base and J by 10 bases, with 17 bases between the two germline ends. In germline, CDR1 is MNHNS, CDR2 SASEGT. The CDR3 has 16 residues. DNA of the CDR3: TGTGCCAGCAGTGAAGGCTGGAGATATCCCATATCACCCCTCCACTTT. It is translated as CASSEGWRYPISPLHF.